Below, 23 T cell receptor beta chains from the same sample are listed, as sequenced in a study of cytotoxic CD8 clonotypes in ibrutinib-treated CLL. Produced via immunoSEQ multiplex PCR; TCRdb's table is partial and in-frame only. The table has more than 200,000 clones, more than 65% seen once. This sample comprised PBMCs, obtained after 12 months of ibrutinib treatment. Receptor source: a human donor with chronic lymphocytic leukemia.

This clone was seen a handful of times. The chain combines TRBV29-1 with TRBJ1-2, with TRBD1 matching over 8 bases. The CDR3 length is 14 residues. The germline CDR1 and CDR2 sequences are SQVTM and ANQGSEA. Losses at the gene ends were 5 bases for V and 3 bases for J; bases not matched to a gene: 8. The CDR3 here is CSVLQGDVHYGYTF. CDR3 DNA sequence: TGCAGCGTTCTACAGGGGGATGTACACTATGGCTACACCTTC.

As DNA, the CDR3 is TGTGCCAGCAGCCGCCAGGAGGGGGCCGGCCAGCCCCAGCATTTT. It translates to CASSRQEGAGQPQHF. V usage is TRBV7-2 and J usage is TRBJ1-5; 7 bases are shared with TRBD1. The CDR3 consists of 15 residues. CDR1 and CDR2 (germline): SGHTA, FQGNSA. V dropped 5 bases and J dropped 7; count of bases not matched to a gene: 11.

This rearrangement joins TRBV7-2 to TRBJ2-7; 15 positions match TRBD2. The CDR3 spans 14 residues. CDR1 is SGHTA and CDR2 is FQGNSA in the germline V gene. With V trimmed by 4 bases and J by 10 bases, 5 bases remained unmatched. In nucleotides, the CDR3 is TGTGCCAGCAGCTCCGGACTAGCGGGAGGGGAACAGTACTTC. Protein sequence: CASSSGLAGGEQYF.

The chain uses TRBV20-1 and TRBJ2-1; D remains unclear. Between the trimmed V and J ends, which lost 6 bases and 8 bases, there was a span of 11 bases. This CDR3 is 11 amino acids long. The V gene's germline CDR1 is DFQATT and CDR2 SNEGSKA (reference sequence). The CDR3 DNA reads as TGCAGTGCAAAGAATACCCATGAGCAGTTCTTC. This translates into CSAKNTHEQFF.

A few counts support this clone. This chain connects TRBV28 to TRBJ2-1; the D gene is possibly TRBD1 (5 bases). CDR3 length: 11 amino acids. From germline, CDR1 is MDHEN and CDR2 SYDVKM. Trimming left V 5 bases short and J 9 bases short, with 8 bases between. The CDR3 DNA reads as TGTGCCAGCAGTCGAAGGGGTGAGCAGTTCTTC. It codes for CASSRRGEQFF.

V gene TRBV10-3 combines with J gene TRBJ2-1; D uncertain. Looked up from germline, CDR1 is ENHRY and CDR2 is SYGVKD. CDR3 length: 13 amino acids. V gave up 0 bases and J gave up 5 bases, with 5 bases separating them. CDR3 coding DNA: TGTGCCATCAGTGAGTCCGGCAACAATGAGCAGTTCTTC. As protein: CAISESGNNEQFF.

This clone was observed a few times. The chain couples TRBV11-2 to TRBJ1-1; D not resolved. CDR3 length equals 15 residues. Per the germline V gene, CDR1 is SGHAT and CDR2 is FQNNGV. V was shortened by 3 bases and J by 0 bases, with 11 bases between the two germline ends. CDR3 DNA: TGTGCCAGCAGCTTGTCGGCCCAGATGAACACTGAAGCTTTCTTT. Residues: CASSLSAQMNTEAFF.

This clone was detected only a few times. The chain uses TRBV27 and TRBJ2-7, with TRBD1 matching over 11 bases. This CDR3 contains 13 residues. J lost 3 bases, V lost 6 bases, and 1 base had no gene match. Per the germline V gene, CDR1 is MNHEY and CDR2 is SMNVEV (reference sequence). CDR3 sequence: CASRDRGHYEQYF. The CDR3 DNA follows: TGTGCCAGCAGGGACAGGGGGCACTACGAGCAGTACTTC.

This clone was seen just once. The chain joins TRBV4-3 to TRBJ1-4; tentatively, D is TRBD1 (6 bases). The CDR3 runs 19 residues. Trimming stripped 3 bases from V and 7 bases from J, with 27 bases between. CDR1 is LGHNA and CDR2 is YSLEER in the germline V gene. The CDR3 loop is CASSQTSSGAGFSGEKLFF. DNA for the CDR3: TGCGCCAGCAGCCAGACAAGCTCAGGGGCAGGATTCTCTGGTGAAAAACTGTTTTTT.

The chain's CDR3 is CSVESGGPTDTQYF. The CDR3 region has the DNA TGCAGCGTCGAGAGTGGGGGGCCCACAGATACGCAGTATTTT. The chain couples TRBV29-1 to TRBJ2-3; D is possibly TRBD1 or TRBD2 (6 bases each). The CDR3 totals 14 residues. Trimming took 6 bases from V and 2 from J, leaving 15 bases between them. Germline V gene sequence: CDR1 SQVTM, CDR2 ANQGSEA.

In its sample, this clone was seen once. The chain joins TRBV5-1 to TRBJ2-1; D possibly matches TRBD1 or TRBD2 (5 bases each). The CDR3 spans 14 residues. The germline V gene encodes CDR1 SGHRS and CDR2 YFSETQ. V gave up 0 bases and J gave up 7 bases, with 11 bases separating them. For the CDR3, the DNA is TGCGCCAGCAGCTTGGACGAGGGGACGAATGAGCAGTTCTTC. Translated: CASSLDEGTNEQFF.

The genes are TRBV25-1 and TRBJ2-1, with TRBD2 matching 13 bases. CDR1 MGHDK and CDR2 SYGVNS come from the germline V gene. The J segment lost 2 bases and the V segment lost 3 bases, leaving 4 bases of the junction unmatched. This CDR3 is built from 17 residues. CDR3 nucleotides: TGTGCCAGCAGTGATACTAGCGGGAGGGCCCCCTACAATGAGCAGTTCTTC. Protein sequence: CASSDTSGRAPYNEQFF.

This rearrangement joins TRBV30 to TRBJ1-3, with unresolved D. The CDR3 totals 15 residues. The germline V gene encodes CDR1 GTSNPN and CDR2 SVGIG (reference sequence). Trimming cost V 1 base and J 2 bases, with 12 bases left between them. CDR3 residues: CAWSAGKRAGNTIYF. The CDR3 DNA sequence: TGTGCCTGGAGTGCGGGGAAAAGGGCTGGAAACACCATATATTTT.

This chain links TRBV7-8 with TRBJ1-4; tentative D call: TRBD1 (6 bases). The CDR3 contains 17 residues. Looked up from germline, CDR1 is SGHVS and CDR2 is FQNEAQ. Trimming pared 1 base from V and 4 bases from J, leaving 16 bases between. For the CDR3, the DNA is TGTGCCAGCAGCTTAGTAGGCAGGGGCTCGTATAATGAAAAACTGTTTTTT. Its protein is CASSLVGRGSYNEKLFF.

This chain uses TRBV28 with TRBJ1-1; TRBD1 matches 7 bases. The CDR3 runs 14 residues. J gave up 3 bases and V 5 bases, and 6 bases lay outside the gene matches. Germline values: CDR1 MDHEN, CDR2 SYDVKM. The CDR3 nucleotides read TGTGCCAGCAGTAAGACAGGGAGGGACACTGAAGCTTTCTTT. Protein sequence: CASSKTGRDTEAFF. The variable domain in full, completed from reference TRBV28 and TRBJ1-1, reads DVKVTQSSRYLVKRTGEKVFLECVQDMDHENMFWYRQDPGLGLRLIYFSYDVKMKEKGDIPEGYSVSREKKERFSLILESASTNQTSMYLCASSKTGRDTEAFFGQGTRLTVV.

The chain recombines TRBV28 with TRBJ1-2; TRBD1 aligns across 7 bases. The CDR3 totals 14 residues. The V and J ends lost 7 bases and 2 bases, in that order; junction bases with no gene match: 7. CDR1 and CDR2 (germline): MDHEN, SYDVKM. CDR3 residues: CASIRGAFNYGYTF. The CDR3 DNA reads as TGTGCCAGCATCAGGGGGGCCTTCAACTATGGCTACACCTTC.

This clone was counted a few times. This sequence joins TRBV27 and TRBJ1-6; the D is unclear. CDR1 and CDR2 (germline): MNHEY, SMNVEV (reference sequence). This CDR3 is 13 amino acids long. V was shortened by 5 bases and J by 8 bases, with 10 bases between the two germline ends. The CDR3 spells CASSTHGDSPLHF. In DNA form, the CDR3 reads TGTGCCAGCAGTACCCATGGGGATTCACCCCTCCACTTT.

This rearrangement joins TRBV7-8 to TRBJ2-7; 10 positions match TRBD2. The CDR3 totals 15 residues. CDR1 is SGHVS, CDR2 FQNEAQ, per germline. J was trimmed by 4 bases and V by 1 base; bases with no gene match: 4. The CDR3 loop reads CASSLGLAGEYEQYF. CDR3 sequence (DNA): TGTGCCAGCAGCTTAGGCCTAGCGGGGGAATACGAGCAGTACTTC.

The chain joins TRBV19 to TRBJ1-3; TRBD1 matches at 7 bases. The CDR3 covers 14 residues. Trimming took 8 bases from V and 0 from J; bases not matched to a gene: 4. Germline V gene lookup returns CDR1 LNHDA and CDR2 SQIVND (reference sequence). The CDR3 DNA follows: TGTGCCAGTCAGGGGGGGGCCTCTGGAAACACCATATATTTT. Translating it yields CASQGGASGNTIYF.

V is TRBV6-1 and J is TRBJ2-4, with D possibly matching TRBD1 (5 bases). There are 15 residues in the CDR3. CDR1 MNHNS and CDR2 SASEGT come from the germline V gene. V lost 0 bases, J lost 7 bases, and 13 bases lay in between. CDR3: CASSEASQGRNIQYF. DNA for the CDR3: TGTGCCAGCAGTGAAGCGAGTCAGGGTCGCAACATTCAGTACTTC.

As DNA, the CDR3 is TGTGCCAGCTCACCACCGGGGGGGACCGGAAACACCATATATTTT. The encoded protein is CASSPPGGTGNTIYF. This chain uses TRBV18 with TRBJ1-3; D possibly corresponds to TRBD1 (5 bases). Germline CDR1 KGHSH, CDR2 LQKENI. V lost 0 bases, J lost 4 bases, and 10 bases lay in between. CDR3 length: 15 residues.

This chain uses TRBV7-9 with TRBJ1-2; D is ambiguous. The CDR3 spans 12 residues. Looked up from germline, CDR1 is SEHNR and CDR2 is FQNEAQ (reference sequence). V lost 3 bases and J lost 9, with 11 bases in between. The CDR3 reads CASSLERASYTF. DNA of the CDR3: TGTGCCAGCAGCTTGGAAAGGGCAAGCTACACCTTC.

The gene calls are TRBV19 and TRBJ2-5; D call uncertain. The CDR3 consists of 16 residues. V was trimmed by 3 bases and J by 5 bases, leaving 19 bases between them. The germline gives CDR1 LNHDA, CDR2 SQIVND (reference sequence). The CDR3 region is CASSIRAKAPGETQYF. CDR3 DNA: TGTGCCAGTAGTATTCGTGCAAAGGCTCCCGGGGAGACCCAGTACTTC.